A single sample is the source of the 32 T cell receptor beta chains below, sequenced in a study of a mutant IDH1 vaccine in newly diagnosed glioma. As to time point: baseline, week 1 (first vaccination visit). Treatment noted: pre-vaccination baseline after standard-of-care therapy. The protocol was immunoSEQ multiplex PCR, while the TCRdb copy is restricted to in-frame clones and leaves out a portion. Of some 100,000 clones listed, roughly 80% are singletons. The source material was PBMCs, sampled from a glioma patient treated with radiotherapy, temozolomide or both. The receptors stem from a woman between 50 and 59 years old with glioma.

V is TRBV12-5 and J is TRBJ1-2, with 7 positions matching TRBD1. Germline CDR1 LGHNT, CDR2 FRNRAP. V was pared by 6 bases and J by 5 bases, with 6 bases of the junction left unmatched. The CDR3 has 13 amino acids. CDR3 coding DNA: TGTGCTAGTGGCCTCACACAGGGGTATGGCTACACCTTC. Translation gives CASGLTQGYGYTF.

The chain is built from TRBV6-6 and TRBJ1-4; unclear D gene. The CDR3 consists of 14 residues. CDR1 is MNHNY, CDR2 SVGAGI, per germline (reference sequence). Deletions cut 3 bases from V and 0 bases from J, with 5 bases between. The CDR3 loop is CASSYAATNEKLFF. The CDR3 DNA reads TGTGCCAGCAGTTATGCGGCAACTAATGAAAAACTGTTTTTT.

V gene TRBV10-3 combines with J gene TRBJ1-2; D might be TRBD1 (6 bases). Germline V CDR1 and CDR2: ENHRY, SYGVKD. The CDR3 totals 13 residues. V lost 7 bases and J lost 3, with 12 bases in between. CDR3 sequence (DNA): TGTGCCATCACAGGGGAACGGGACTATGGCTACACCTTC. Protein: CAITGERDYGYTF.

CDR3 in DNA: TGTGCCAGCAGCTCACGGACTAGCGGGGGGGATTGGGAGACCCAGTACTTC. It encodes CASSSRTSGGDWETQYF. The chain is built from TRBV7-6 and TRBJ2-5; 15 nucleotides line up with TRBD2. Per germline, CDR1 SGHVS and CDR2 FNYEAQ. This CDR3 has 17 residues. The ends lost 4 bases at V and 5 bases at J; junction bases unmatched: 8.

The rearrangement links TRBV30 to TRBJ1-1; the D is unclear. The V end lost 1 base, the J end lost 3 bases, and 9 bases lay between the germline ends. The V gene's germline CDR1 is GTSNPN and CDR2 SVGIG (reference sequence). This CDR3 region has 13 residues. For the CDR3, the DNA is TGTGCCTGGAGTGAAGTGCGGGACACTGAAGCTTTCTTT. This gives the protein CAWSEVRDTEAFF.

J is TRBJ1-1 and V is TRBV19; 10 bases fit TRBD1. Trimming took 4 bases from V and 3 from J; bases not matched to a gene: 14. CDR1 is LNHDA, CDR2 SQIVND, per germline (reference sequence). The CDR3 extends over 18 amino acids. The CDR3 region is CASSTPGQGLVGDTEAFF. CDR3 nucleotide sequence: TGTGCCAGTAGTACTCCGGGACAGGGGCTTGTGGGGGACACTGAAGCTTTCTTT.

This clone appeared a few times. The chain is built from TRBV7-9 and TRBJ1-1; D perhaps matches TRBD1 (5 bases). Germline V CDR1 and CDR2: SEHNR, FQNEAQ (reference sequence). With 1 base removed from V and 6 bases from J, the gap between germline ends came to 12 bases. The CDR3 sequence is 14 residues long. The CDR3 sequence is CASSLGYSGPEAFF. The CDR3 DNA reads TGTGCCAGCAGCTTAGGTTATTCGGGACCTGAAGCTTTCTTT.

V is TRBV19 and J is TRBJ2-7; D possibly uses TRBD1 or TRBD2 (5 bases each). This CDR3 spans 13 amino acids. V was clipped by 5 bases and J by 4 bases, with 12 bases between them. Per germline, CDR1 LNHDA and CDR2 SQIVND (reference sequence). The CDR3 DNA reads as TGTGCCAGTAGTTGGGACGGCCGGTACGAGCAGTACTTC. It specifies CASSWDGRYEQYF.

The CDR3 DNA reads TGTGCCAGCAGTTACGGACAGGGAAGTACGTTCTTC. Translated: CASSYGQGSTFF. The rearrangement uses TRBV27 and TRBJ2-1; 8 bases are a match to TRBD1. Per germline, CDR1 MNHEY and CDR2 SMNVEV (reference sequence). Trimming at V came to 4 bases and at J to 15 bases, leaving 8 bases not matched to a gene. The CDR3 runs 12 residues.

The rearrangement uses TRBV12-1 and TRBJ2-7; TRBD1 reflects the table's D call only, with no check against the DNA. TRBV12-1 is a pseudogene. The CDR3 has 14 amino acids. The CDR3 spells CASSQHRNSYEQYF. DNA for the CDR3: TGTGCCAGCAGCCAACACAGGAACTCCTACGAGCAGTACTTC.

The rearrangement uses TRBV9 and TRBJ2-2, with 10 bases fitting TRBD2. V lost 5 bases to trimming and J lost 7 bases; unmatched junction nucleotides: 5. Germline lookup yields CDR1 SGDLS and CDR2 YYNGEE. This CDR3 is 14 amino acids long. CDR3 protein: CASSTLAGNGELFF. CDR3 nucleotide sequence: TGTGCCAGCAGTACACTAGCGGGGAACGGGGAGCTGTTTTTT. The complete variable domain, with remaining parts taken from reference TRBV9 and TRBJ2-2, reads DSGVTQTPKHLITATGQRVTLRCSPRSGDLSVYWYQQSLDQGLQFLIQYYNGEERAKGNILERFSAQQFPDLHSELNLSSLELGDSALYFCASSTLAGNGELFFGEGSRLTVL.

V gene TRBV11-3 combines with J gene TRBJ2-7; no reliable D call. The germline V gene encodes CDR1 SGHNT and CDR2 YENEEA. CDR3 length: 13 residues. Trimming stripped 1 base from V and 2 bases from J, with 6 bases between. CDR3 nucleotide sequence: TGTGCCAGCAGCTTAGGGGCAGCCTACGAGCAGTACTTC. Protein product: CASSLGAAYEQYF.

V is TRBV4-1 and J is TRBJ2-7; possible D gene TRBD2, 6 bases. V was cut by 4 bases and J by 3 bases, with 16 bases left in between. Germline CDR1 reads MGHRA; CDR2 reads YSYEKL. This CDR3 has 15 amino acids. This CDR3 is CASSLGGFSNYEQYF. The CDR3 bases are TGCGCCAGCAGCCTTGGGGGGTTTTCGAACTACGAGCAGTACTTC.

The chain employs TRBV2 and TRBJ1-1; possibly TRBD1 for D (5 bases). V lost 6 bases to trimming and J lost 4 bases, with 15 bases between them. Germline assignment: CDR1 SNHLY and CDR2 FYNNEI. The CDR3 sequence is 14 residues long. The CDR3 nucleotides are TGTGCCAGCAGAGTGCGAGGCGGGGGCACTGAAGCTTTCTTT. Translation gives CASRVRGGGTEAFF.

This clone was counted between two and nine times. The chain uses TRBV7-2 and TRBJ2-7, with D perhaps matching TRBD1 or TRBD2 (5 bases each). Per germline, CDR1 SGHTA and CDR2 FQGNSA. Trimming removed 2 bases at V and 7 bases at J, with 18 bases between. The CDR3 is 15 residues long. CDR3 loop: CASSLQPGRRAEQYF. The DNA of the CDR3 is TGTGCCAGCAGCTTACAACCGGGACGGCGCGCTGAGCAGTACTTC.

V gene TRBV5-6 combines with J gene TRBJ2-7, with D possibly called TRBD1 or TRBD2 (6 bases each). There are 15 residues in the CDR3. V gave up 3 bases and J gave up 3 bases, with 16 bases separating them. Germline CDR1 reads SGHDT; CDR2 reads YYEEEE. Here the CDR3 reads CASSYGPGANYEQYF. CDR3 in DNA: TGTGCCAGCAGCTATGGACCGGGGGCGAACTACGAGCAGTACTTC.

The chain is built from TRBV5-1 and TRBJ1-1; TRBD1 matches 7 bases. This CDR3 region has 13 residues. Germline CDR1 SGHRS, CDR2 YFSETQ. Trimming at V came to 6 bases and at J to 3 bases, leaving 5 bases not matched to a gene. The CDR3 spells CASTLTGYTEAFF. Written as DNA, the CDR3 is TGCGCCAGCACCCTGACAGGGTACACTGAAGCTTTCTTT.

The chain employs TRBV19 and TRBJ1-1, with 9 bases matching TRBD1. The CDR3 runs to 16 residues. V lost 7 bases, J lost 0 bases, and 9 bases stayed unmatched. Looked up from germline, CDR1 is LNHDA and CDR2 is SQIVND (reference sequence). The CDR3 region has the DNA TGTGCCAGTAATTGGGACAGGGTTGGCTTGAACACTGAAGCTTTCTTT. It translates to CASNWDRVGLNTEAFF.

The gene calls are TRBV5-4 and TRBJ2-2; the D call may be TRBD1 or TRBD2 (6 bases each). Germline-derived CDR1 and CDR2 are SGHNT and YYREEE (reference sequence). The length of the CDR3 is 18 residues. V was clipped by 0 bases and J by 1 base, with 16 bases between them. CDR3 in amino acids: CASSLGGRGLGNTGELFF. The CDR3 DNA reads TGTGCCAGCAGCTTGGGGGGCCGGGGGCTGGGGAACACCGGGGAGCTGTTTTTT.

The chain employs TRBV30 and TRBJ1-5; the D is unclear. The V gene's germline CDR1 is GTSNPN and CDR2 SVGIG (reference sequence). The CDR3 spans 13 residues. With 3 bases removed from V and 0 bases from J, the gap between germline ends came to 6 bases. In nucleotides, the CDR3 is TGTGCCTGGAGCAAATATAGCAATCAGCCCCAGCATTTT. The encoded protein is CAWSKYSNQPQHF.

The chain joins TRBV19 to TRBJ1-5; 9 bases are shared with TRBD1. CDR3 length equals 15 residues. J lost 5 bases, V lost 3 bases, and 5 bases had no gene match. CDR1 and CDR2 from the germline V gene are LNHDA and SQIVND (reference sequence). CDR3 nucleotides: TGTGCCAGTAGTATTGGGACAGGGCTTTATCAGCCCCAGCATTTT. Protein product: CASSIGTGLYQPQHF.

CDR3: CASSEVRGEYNEQFF. CDR3 nucleotides: TGTGCCAGCAGTGAGGTCAGGGGGGAGTACAATGAGCAGTTCTTC. The gene calls are TRBV6-1 and TRBJ2-1, with TRBD1 as a possible D gene (7 bases). The CDR3 contains 15 residues. The germline CDR1 and CDR2 sequences are MNHNS and SASEGT. Trimming pared 3 bases from V and 4 bases from J, leaving 13 bases between.

This clone was counted a single time. The rearrangement joins TRBV10-3 to TRBJ2-2, with D perhaps matching TRBD1 or TRBD2 (6 bases each). Trimming took 10 bases from V and 1 from J, leaving 16 bases between them. The CDR3 runs 15 residues. Germline V lookup: CDR1 ENHRY, CDR2 SYGVKD. CDR3 DNA: TGTGCCACTTCGTGGGGGGCAGGGAACACCGGGGAGCTGTTTTTT. This translates into CATSWGAGNTGELFF.

This rearrangement joins TRBV25-1 to TRBJ1-1; D not certain. Looked up from germline, CDR1 is MGHDK and CDR2 is SYGVNS. The CDR3 loop spans 14 amino acids. V lost 3 bases and J lost 0, with 8 bases in between. The CDR3 loop reads CASSDSGLNTEAFF. Here the CDR3 DNA reads TGTGCCAGCAGTGACAGTGGTTTGAACACTGAAGCTTTCTTT.

Comments on this clone: The germline gene is not matched at one end of the junction; a read error may be the cause. The chain links TRBV7-2 to TRBJ1-1; the D is unclear. This CDR3 spans 12 amino acids. CDR1 is SGHTA and CDR2 is FQGNSA in the germline V gene. CDR3 in DNA: TGTGCCAGCAGCTCAGTGGCACCCGGACCCACCTTT. This gives the protein CASSSVAPGPTF.

This chain uses TRBV6-1 with TRBJ2-3; D may match TRBD1 or TRBD2 (5 bases each). Germline-derived CDR1 and CDR2 are MNHNS and SASEGT. The CDR3 consists of 14 residues. V was shortened by 2 bases and J by 1 base, with 7 bases between the two germline ends. The CDR3 here is CASSERGRTDTQYF. The CDR3 DNA follows: TGTGCCAGCAGTGAACGGGGACGCACAGATACGCAGTATTTT.

The V gene is TRBV5-4, the J gene TRBJ2-2; possible D gene TRBD1, 6 bases. The CDR3 contains 15 residues. Trimming took 0 bases from V and 6 from J, leaving 12 bases between them. CDR1 is SGHNT and CDR2 is YYREEE in the germline V gene (reference sequence). The CDR3 DNA is TGTGCCAGCAGCTTGGAGGGGGTGAGAGCCGGGGAGCTGTTTTTT. This codes for CASSLEGVRAGELFF. Together with reference TRBV5-4 and TRBJ2-2, the CDR3 gives the full variable domain: ETGVTQSPTHLIKTRGQQVTLRCSSQSGHNTVSWYQQALGQGPQFIFQYYREEENGRGNFPPRFSGLQFPNYSSELNVNALELDDSALYLCASSLEGVRAGELFFGEGSRLTVL.

The chain couples TRBV21-1 to TRBJ1-2. TRBV21-1 is an annotated pseudogene. CDR3 length: 13 residues. The CDR3 bases are TGTGCCAGCAGCAAAGGGGGGAGTGATGGCTACACCTTC. Amino acids: CASSKGGSDGYTF.

The rearrangement links TRBV11-2 to TRBJ1-6; 9 nucleotides align to TRBD1. Per germline, CDR1 SGHAT and CDR2 FQNNGV. V shed 5 bases, J shed 7 bases, and the junction held 9 bases outside the gene matches. This CDR3 contains 16 residues. For the CDR3, the DNA is TGTGCCAGCAGCCAGGAGGGGACAGGGTGGAATTCACCCCTCCACTTT. The encoded protein is CASSQEGTGWNSPLHF.

This clone was picked up a small number of times. V usage is TRBV7-6 and J usage is TRBJ1-4, with 8 nucleotides matching TRBD1. The J segment lost 7 bases and the V segment lost 5 bases, leaving 9 bases of the junction unmatched. Germline-derived CDR1 and CDR2 are SGHVS and FNYEAQ. This CDR3 has 15 residues. The CDR3 DNA is TGTGCCAGCAGCCAGTCGCCCGGGACAGGTGAAAAACTGTTTTTT. Translated, it gives CASSQSPGTGEKLFF.

This chain joins TRBV7-6 and TRBJ2-2, with D possibly TRBD1 on 5 matching bases. V was pared by 6 bases and J by 7 bases, with 9 bases between. The germline V gene encodes CDR1 SGHVS and CDR2 FNYEAQ. The CDR3 contains 12 residues. The CDR3 nucleotides read TGTGCCAGCAGGCCGACAGTCGGGGAGCTGTTTTTT. This codes for CASRPTVGELFF.

This chain links TRBV19 with TRBJ2-6, with D unresolved. Germline values: CDR1 LNHDA, CDR2 SQIVND (reference sequence). V lost 3 bases to trimming and J lost 2 bases, with 8 bases between them. The CDR3 is 15 amino acids. In DNA form, the CDR3 reads TGTGCCAGTAGTATTGATGGGCCTGGGGCCAACGTCCTGACTTTC. It specifies CASSIDGPGANVLTF.